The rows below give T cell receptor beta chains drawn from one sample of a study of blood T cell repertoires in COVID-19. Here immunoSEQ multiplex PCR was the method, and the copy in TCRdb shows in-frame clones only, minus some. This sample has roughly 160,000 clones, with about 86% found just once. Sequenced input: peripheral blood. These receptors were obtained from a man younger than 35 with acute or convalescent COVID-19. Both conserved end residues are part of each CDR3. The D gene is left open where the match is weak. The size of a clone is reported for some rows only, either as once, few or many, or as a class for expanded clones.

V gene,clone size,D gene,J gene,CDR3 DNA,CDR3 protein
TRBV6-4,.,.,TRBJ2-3,TGTGCCAGCCGACCAGAGGGTATTAGCACAGATACGCAGTATTTT,CASRPEGISTDTQYF
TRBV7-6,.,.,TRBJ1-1,TGTGCCAGCAGCTTAGTTGCAGGGTCTAACACTGAAGCTTTCTTT,CASSLVAGSNTEAFF
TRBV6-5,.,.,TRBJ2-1,TGTGCCAGCAGTTACACCGAACAGGGAATCAATGAGCAGTTCTTC,CASSYTEQGINEQFF
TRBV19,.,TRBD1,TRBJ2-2,TGTGCCAGTACTACAGGGGTGAGCACCGGGGAGCTGTTTTTT,CASTTGVSTGELFF
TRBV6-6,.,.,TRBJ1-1,TGTGCCAGCAGTCACGGAGAGGACAGCGAGAACACTGAAGCTTTCTTT,CASSHGEDSENTEAFF
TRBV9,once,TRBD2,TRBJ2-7,TGTGCCAGCAGCCCCTATGGGGGGGAGTCCTACGAGCAGTACTTC,CASSPYGGESYEQYF
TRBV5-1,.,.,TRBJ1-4,TGCGCCAGCAGCTTGGGAGTTGACACCCAAGGATCTAATGAAAAACTGTTTTTT,CASSLGVDTQGSNEKLFF
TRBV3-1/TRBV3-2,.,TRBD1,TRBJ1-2,TGTGCCAGCAGCCCCGGTCTCAGGGGGCAGGGCTACACCTTC,CASSPGLRGQGYTF
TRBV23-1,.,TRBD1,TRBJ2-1,TGCGCCAGCAGTCAATCAGTAGGACAGGGCGTCCCAGGTGTCTCCTACAATGAGCAGTTCTTC,CASSQSVGQGVPGVSYNEQFF
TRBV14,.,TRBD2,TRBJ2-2,TGTGCCAGCAGCGGACTAGTGAACGCCGGGGAGCTGTTTTTT,CASSGLVNAGELFF
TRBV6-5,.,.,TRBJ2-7,TGTGCCAGCAAGGAGGGCAGGGACTACGAGCAGTACTTC,CASKEGRDYEQYF
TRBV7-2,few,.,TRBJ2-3,TGTGCCAGCAGCTTACAATCCGGGTCTGGAACAGATACGCAGTATTTT,CASSLQSGSGTDTQYF
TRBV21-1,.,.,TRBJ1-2,TGTGCCAGCAGCGGGTGGAGGTACTTTCCGGTCTATGGCTACACCTTC,CASSGWRYFPVYGYTF
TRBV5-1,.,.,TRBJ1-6,TGCGCCAGCACTAGAGATGGTTCAGGGAATTCACCCCTCCACTTT,CASTRDGSGNSPLHF
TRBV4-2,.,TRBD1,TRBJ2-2,TGTGCCAGCAGCCAGAGGACAGGGGGCACCGGGGAGCTGTTTTTT,CASSQRTGGTGELFF
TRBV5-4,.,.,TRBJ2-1,TGTGCCAGCAGCTTCTTTGTGGGGGGTTCCTACAATGAGCAGTTCTTC,CASSFFVGGSYNEQFF
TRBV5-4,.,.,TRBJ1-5,TGTGCCAGCAGCCCCCTCGGGGCAGGGGCGAGGCAGCCCCAGCATTTT,CASSPLGAGARQPQHF
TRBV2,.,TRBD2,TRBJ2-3,TGTGCCAGCAGAACTCGGGGGGGCCTTGCAGATACGCAGTATTTT,CASRTRGGLADTQYF
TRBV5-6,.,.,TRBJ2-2,TGTGCCAGCAGCTTGGGAACACCGCGGGTGGGGGAGCTGTTTTTT,CASSLGTPRVGELFF
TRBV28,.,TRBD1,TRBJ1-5,TGTGCCAGCACCACCCTACAGGTTCAGGGGGACCGGCCTTGGGAGCCCCAGCATTTT,CASTTLQVQGDRPWEPQHF
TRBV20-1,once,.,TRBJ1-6,TGCAGTGCCCCGGGGGATTCACCCCTCCACTTT,CSAPGDSPLHF
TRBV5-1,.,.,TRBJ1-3,TGCGCCAGCAGCTCCATATTTGGGGGCGGAAACACCATATATTTT,CASSSIFGGGNTIYF
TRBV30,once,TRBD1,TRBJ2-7,TGTGCCTGGAGTGCTGGACAGGGCGACGAGCAGTACTTC,CAWSAGQGDEQYF
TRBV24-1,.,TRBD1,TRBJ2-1,TGTGCCACCAGTGACCCGACAGGGACCACCAACAATGAGCAGTTCTTC,CATSDPTGTTNNEQFF
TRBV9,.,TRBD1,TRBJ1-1,TGTGCCAGCAGCTCAGGACAGGGAGTTAGAACTGAAGCTTTCTTT,CASSSGQGVRTEAFF
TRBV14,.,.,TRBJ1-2,TGTGCCAGCAGCCCGGTGGTTAACTATGGCTACACCTTC,CASSPVVNYGYTF
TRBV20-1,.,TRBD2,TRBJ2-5,TGCAGTGCTAGTAAGAGTCGGGCTAGCGGTACAAGAGGGACCCAGTACTTC,CSASKSRASGTRGTQYF
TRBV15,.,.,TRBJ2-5,TGTGCCACCAGCAGAGAAACGTTAGCTGGTGAGACCCAGTACTTC,CATSRETLAGETQYF
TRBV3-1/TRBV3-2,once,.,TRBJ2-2,TGTGCCAGCAGCCAGTACAGTAGCGGGAACACCGGGGAGCTGTTTTTT,CASSQYSSGNTGELFF
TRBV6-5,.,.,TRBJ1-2,TGTGCCAGCAGACCCGACAGGATAGATGGCTACACCTTC,CASRPDRIDGYTF
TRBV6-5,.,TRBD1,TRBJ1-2,TGTGCCAGCAGGCGGGACAGCGTTTTTAACTATGGCTACACCTTC,CASRRDSVFNYGYTF
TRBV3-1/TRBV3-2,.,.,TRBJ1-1,TGTGCCAGCAGCCTCGGGTCTGAAGCTTTCTTT,CASSLGSEAFF
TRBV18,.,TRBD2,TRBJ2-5,TGTGCCAGCTCACCTGGGACTAGCGGGACCAAAGAGACCCAGTACTTC,CASSPGTSGTKETQYF
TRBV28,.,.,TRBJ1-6,TGTGCCAGCAGTCCCCCACGGGGAATCCCCCTCCACTTT,CASSPPRGIPLHF
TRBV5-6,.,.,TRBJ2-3,TGTGCCAGCAGCTTCCAGGACATATCAGATACGCAGTATTTT,CASSFQDISDTQYF
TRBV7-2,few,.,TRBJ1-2,TGTGCCAGCAGCGAGAGGGTCGGGGCTAACTATGGCTACACCTTC,CASSERVGANYGYTF
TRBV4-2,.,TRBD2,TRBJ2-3,TGTGCCAGCAGCCCCGGGACGGGGGGGGAAGATACGCAGTATTTT,CASSPGTGGEDTQYF
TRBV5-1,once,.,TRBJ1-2,TGCGCCAGCAGCTTGAATCCCCCGGGTTTAGATGGCTACACCTTC,CASSLNPPGLDGYTF
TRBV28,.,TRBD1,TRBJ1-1,TGTGCCAGCATCACCCGGGACAGGCTTTATGAAGCTTTCTTT,CASITRDRLYEAFF
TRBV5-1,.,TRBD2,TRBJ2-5,TGCGCCAGCAGCAAAACCGGGACTAGCGGCCAAGAGACCCAGTACTTC,CASSKTGTSGQETQYF
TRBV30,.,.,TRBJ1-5,TGTGCCTACGAGACAGAATATAGCAATCAGCCCCAGCATTTT,CAYETEYSNQPQHF
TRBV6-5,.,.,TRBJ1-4,TGTGCCAGCAGTTACTCGACGGGAGAAAAACTGTTTTTT,CASSYSTGEKLFF
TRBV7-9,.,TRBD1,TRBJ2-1,TGTGCCAGCAGCTATGGGACAGGGCACTACAATGAGCAGTTCTTC,CASSYGTGHYNEQFF
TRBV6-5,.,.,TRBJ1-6,TGTGCCAGCATTCGGACAGCAGGTTCTAATTCACCCCTCCACTTT,CASIRTAGSNSPLHF
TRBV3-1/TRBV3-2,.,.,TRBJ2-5,TGTGCCAGCAGCCAAAAGACTAGTTTCCAAGAGACCCAGTACTTC,CASSQKTSFQETQYF
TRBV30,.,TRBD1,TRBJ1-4,TGTGCCTGGGATTCCGGGACAGGGGTTAGTAATGAAAAACTGTTTTTT,CAWDSGTGVSNEKLFF
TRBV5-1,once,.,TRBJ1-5,TGCGCCAGCAGCTTGTGGGCATCAGGGGAGGGTTTCTTTCAGCCCCAGCATTTT,CASSLWASGEGFFQPQHF
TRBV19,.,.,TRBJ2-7,TGTGCCAGTAGTATGGTCGATAGCTCCGAGCAGTACTTC,CASSMVDSSEQYF
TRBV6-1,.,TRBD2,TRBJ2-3,TGTGCCAGCAGTTCCAAGCGGGGGTACACAGATACGCAGTATTTT,CASSSKRGYTDTQYF
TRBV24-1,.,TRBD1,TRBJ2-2,TGTGCCACCAGTGACCCGGGACAGGGGAACACCGGGGAGCTGTTTTTT,CATSDPGQGNTGELFF
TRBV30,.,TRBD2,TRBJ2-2,TGTGCCTGGACTAGCGGGGCGAACACCGGGGAGCTGTTTTTT,CAWTSGANTGELFF
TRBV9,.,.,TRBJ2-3,TGTGCCAGCAGCCCACACGGGGGGCGGGAAGATACGCAGTATTTT,CASSPHGGREDTQYF
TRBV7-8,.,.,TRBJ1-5,TGTGCCAGCAGCACGCGGGGGCGACTCGATCAGCCCCAGCATTTT,CASSTRGRLDQPQHF
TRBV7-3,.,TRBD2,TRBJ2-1,TGTGCCAGCAGCTCTCTATCTAGCGGGGGGCAAAGCTCCTACAATGAGCAGTTCTTC,CASSSLSSGGQSSYNEQFF